These T cell receptor beta chains were read from a single sample in a study of T cell responses to AZD1222 COVID-19 vaccine. Only in-frame clones appear in the TCRdb table, and some are missing; sequencing was by immunoSEQ multiplex PCR. Of 120,000 or so clones in the sample, around 92% are singletons; the top ten hold 0.85% to 1.3%. This specimen was peripheral blood, taken on day 0 of AZD1222 vaccination. Receptors originate from an adult in good health. Each CDR3 is given with its conserved first and last residue. D genes are given only for firm matches. Size is stated for part of the rows, as once, few or many counts, or as a class when the clone is expanded.

abundance	v_gene	d_gene	j_gene	CDR3nt	CDR3aa
.	TRBV19	.	TRBJ1-1	TGTGCCAGTAGTCGGAGACAGGCCCGGACTGAAGCTTTCTTT	CASSRRQARTEAFF
.	TRBV30	.	TRBJ2-3	TGTGCCTGGAGTGGTGGGGGAGCCACAGATACGCAGTATTTT	CAWSGGGATDTQYF
.	TRBV2	TRBD1	TRBJ1-1	TGTGCCAGCAGGGGGACTACAGGGGGAACTGAAGCTTTCTTT	CASRGTTGGTEAFF
few	TRBV6-5	.	TRBJ1-1	TGTGCCAGCAGGATAAATATGAACACTGAAGCTTTCTTT	CASRINMNTEAFF
.	TRBV7-9	TRBD2	TRBJ2-1	TGTGCCAGCAGCTCGCGGGAGGGCGTTTACAATGAGCAGTTCTTC	CASSSREGVYNEQFF
.	TRBV7-8	TRBD1	TRBJ1-2	TGTGCCAGCAGCAATAACCGGGACAGGGCCGAATCTAACTATGGCTACACCTTC	CASSNNRDRAESNYGYTF
.	TRBV30	.	TRBJ1-6	TGTGCCTGGGACGGAAATAATTCACCCCTCCACTTT	CAWDGNNSPLHF
.	TRBV19	.	TRBJ2-3	TGTGCCAGTAGCGGGTGGGTCACAGATACGCAGTATTTT	CASSGWVTDTQYF
.	TRBV6-5	.	TRBJ1-5	TGTGCCAGCAGTTACAGGGACCAGCCCCAGCATTTT	CASSYRDQPQHF
.	TRBV27	.	TRBJ1-4	TGTGCCAGCAGTAGACAGTTAAGAACTAATGAAAAACTGTTTTTT	CASSRQLRTNEKLFF
.	TRBV10-3	TRBD1	TRBJ1-4	TGTGCCATCAGGGAGGGACAGGACGATGAAAAACTGTTTTTT	CAIREGQDDEKLFF
once	TRBV5-1	.	TRBJ2-7	TGCGCCAGCAGCTTGTCCAGGGTCGAGCAGTACTTC	CASSLSRVEQYF
few	TRBV6-2/TRBV6-3	.	TRBJ2-2	TGTGCCAGCAGTTTCACGGACACCGGGGAGCTGTTTTTT	CASSFTDTGELFF